The 5 T cell receptor beta chains reported below all come from one sample, sequenced in a study of CD8 T cells in Susac syndrome. RNA totalling about 0.45 to 1 ug underwent reverse transcription with random hexamers. TCRdb fed the immunoSEQ multiplex PCR reads into MiXCR, producing one record per CDR3 protein. The data show about 140,000 distinct CDR3 sequences, around 94% seen once. The sequenced sample consisted of CD8+ T cells from PBMCs. The receptors stem from a human donor in good health.

The chain is built from TRBV28 and TRBJ2-3; perhaps TRBD2 as D (6 bases). V was shortened by 5 bases and J by 1 base, with 16 bases between the two germline ends. Germline assignment: CDR1 MDHEN and CDR2 SYDVKM. There are 16 residues in the CDR3. CDR3 DNA: TGTGCCAGCAGTCCGTGGGGCGGAGGGGGCACAGATACGCAGTATTTT. Residues: CASSPWGGGGTDTQYF.

The chain combines TRBV27 with TRBJ2-5; a possible D gene is TRBD1 (6 bases). CDR1 and CDR2 (germline): MNHEY, SMNVEV (reference sequence). The CDR3 runs 14 residues. V was pared by 3 bases and J by 5 bases, with 13 bases between. CDR3 protein: CASSLKGDWETQYF. The CDR3 DNA reads TGTGCCAGCAGTTTGAAGGGGGATTGGGAGACCCAGTACTTC.

The chain couples TRBV5-6 to TRBJ2-7, with 9 bases aligning to TRBD2. There are 14 residues in the CDR3. Germline values: CDR1 SGHDT, CDR2 YYEEEE. V lost 4 bases to trimming and J lost 7 bases; unmatched junction nucleotides: 9. The DNA of the CDR3 is TGTGCCAGCAGCCATAGCGGGAGCTTGTGGGAGCAGTACTTC. Its protein is CASSHSGSLWEQYF. Combining the CDR3 with reference TRBV5-6 and TRBJ2-7 gives the whole variable domain DAGVTQSPTHLIKTRGQQVTLRCSPKSGHDTVSWYQQALGQGPQFIFQYYEEEERQRGNFPDRFSGHQFPNYSSELNVNALLLGDSALYLCASSHSGSLWEQYFGPGTRLTVT.

The chain uses TRBV18 and TRBJ2-3; 8 bases match TRBD1. CDR3 length: 14 residues. V lost 5 bases, J lost 5 bases, and 6 bases stayed unmatched. CDR1 and CDR2 from the germline V gene are KGHSH and LQKENI. CDR3 coding DNA: TGTGCCAGCTCATCGGACAGGGAAGAAGATACGCAGTATTTT. This gives the protein CASSSDREEDTQYF.

The rearrangement uses TRBV28 and TRBJ1-1, with 7 bases fitting TRBD1. V was pared by 6 bases and J by 11 bases, with 15 bases of the junction left unmatched. Looked up from germline, CDR1 is MDHEN and CDR2 is SYDVKM. The CDR3 runs to 14 residues. Here the CDR3 DNA reads TGTGCCAGCAGCCCGCGAGGAAACAGGGGAAACGCTTTCTTT. It yields the protein CASSPRGNRGNAFF.